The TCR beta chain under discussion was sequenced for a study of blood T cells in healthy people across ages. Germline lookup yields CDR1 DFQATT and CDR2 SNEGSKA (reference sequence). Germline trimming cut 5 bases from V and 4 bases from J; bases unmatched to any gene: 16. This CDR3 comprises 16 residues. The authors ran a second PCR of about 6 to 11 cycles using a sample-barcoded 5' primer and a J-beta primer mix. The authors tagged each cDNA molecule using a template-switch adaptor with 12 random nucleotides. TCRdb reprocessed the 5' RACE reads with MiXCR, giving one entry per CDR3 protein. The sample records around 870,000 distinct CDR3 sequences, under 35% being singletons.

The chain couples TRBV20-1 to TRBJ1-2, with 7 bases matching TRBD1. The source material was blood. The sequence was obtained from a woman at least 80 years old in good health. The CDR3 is CSAGRRGRADPYGYTF. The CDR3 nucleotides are TGCAGTGCTGGTCGGAGGGGGCGGGCCGACCCCTATGGCTACACCTTC.